The text below deals with one TCR beta chain. The antigen is not known. General study points: Tumor memory CD4+ T cell TCR gene usage was found to cluster with blood and lymph node memory CD4+ cells and with lymph node naive CD4+ cells. Tumor-infiltrating Treg TCR alpha and beta sequences overlapped most with tumor naive CD4+ T cells, then blood naive.

The V gene lost 4 bases and the J gene lost 4 bases, with 16 bases spanning the gap. Germline V gene sequence: CDR1 SGHDT, CDR2 YYEEEE. The CDR3 runs to 15 residues. Constant-region reverse primers amplified full-length variable regions, followed by semi-nested Nested Universal Primer A PCR. One entry per CDR3 protein results from TCRdb running MiXCR on the 5' RACE reads. The sample includes 4,500 to 5,500 distinct CDR3 sequences, about 35% seen only once; the top ten take about 53%. The sequenced sample consisted of memory CD4+ T cells sorted from blood. Stated subset: memory CD4+ T cells, CD4+CD45RO+CD25-. The clonotype was recovered from a female donor with breast cancer. This sequence joins TRBV5-6 and TRBJ2-3; weak D call: TRBD1 (5 bases). The CDR3, as DNA: TGTGCCAGCAGCAAAAGGGGCCGCGGCGCAGATACGCAGTATTTT. Translation: CASSKRGRGADTQYF.